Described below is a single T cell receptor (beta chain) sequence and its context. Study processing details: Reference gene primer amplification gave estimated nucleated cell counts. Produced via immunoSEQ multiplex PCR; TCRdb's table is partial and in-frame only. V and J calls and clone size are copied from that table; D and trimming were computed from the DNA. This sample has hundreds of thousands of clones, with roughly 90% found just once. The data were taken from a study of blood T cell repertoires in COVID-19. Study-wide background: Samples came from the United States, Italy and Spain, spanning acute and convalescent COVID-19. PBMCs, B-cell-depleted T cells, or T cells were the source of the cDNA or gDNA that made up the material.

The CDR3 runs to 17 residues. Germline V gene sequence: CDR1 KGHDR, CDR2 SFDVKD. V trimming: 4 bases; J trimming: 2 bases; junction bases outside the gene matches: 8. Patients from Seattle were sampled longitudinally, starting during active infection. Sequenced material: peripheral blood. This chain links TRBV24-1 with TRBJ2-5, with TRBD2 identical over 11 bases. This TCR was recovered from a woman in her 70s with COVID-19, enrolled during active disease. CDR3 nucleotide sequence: TGTGCCACCAGTGAGGCTAGCGGGGGGCAAGAACAAGAGACCCAGTACTTC. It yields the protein CATSEASGGQEQETQYF.